These 15 T cell receptor beta chains share one sample of origin, sequenced in a study of cytomegalovirus exposure and HLA in healthy donors. PCR employed 60 Vbeta and 13 Jbeta primers. Assay: immunoSEQ multiplex PCR; the TCRdb copy retains only in-frame clones and omits some. The table shows 75,000 to 90,000 clones, with 65% to 75% occurring only once. The sequenced sample consisted of PBMCs. Receptors originate from a man aged 55 to 70 in good health and CMV-seronegative.

This chain joins TRBV19 and TRBJ2-2, with 7 nucleotides matching TRBD2. The junction had 5 bases not matched to a gene; V was cut back by 3 bases and J by 4 bases. The CDR3 covers 15 residues. Germline V CDR1 and CDR2: LNHDA, SQIVND (reference sequence). CDR3 sequence reads: CASSISAGSTGELFF. CDR3 nucleotides: TGTGCCAGTAGTATTTCAGCGGGGTCCACCGGGGAGCTGTTTTTT.

This chain connects TRBV7-9 to TRBJ1-2; 7 positions match TRBD1. Germline V gene data show CDR1 as SEHNR and CDR2 as FQNEAQ (reference sequence). The CDR3 totals 14 residues. The junction had 9 bases not matched to a gene; V was cut back by 4 bases and J by 7 bases. CDR3 residues: CASSYDRDRVGYTF. The CDR3, as DNA: TGTGCCAGCAGCTACGACCGGGACAGAGTTGGCTACACCTTC.

The chain carries TRBV7-2 and TRBJ1-4; 7 nucleotides match TRBD1. Germline-derived CDR1 and CDR2 are SGHTA and FQGNSA. Trimming removed 5 bases from V and 5 bases from J; junction bases left unmatched: 8. CDR3 length: 15 residues. The CDR3 region is CASSPQGLFNEKLFF. The CDR3 DNA reads TGTGCCAGCAGCCCACAGGGGTTATTCAATGAAAAACTGTTTTTT.

The chain has TRBV30 and TRBJ2-1, with 13 bases identical to TRBD2. The CDR3 spans 15 residues. The germline V gene has CDR1 GTSNPN and CDR2 SVGIG (reference sequence). The trim removed 3 bases at V and 3 bases at J, leaving 2 bases unmatched. The CDR3 reads CAWRGLAGFYNEQFF. The CDR3 nucleotides are TGTGCCTGGAGGGGACTAGCGGGGTTCTACAATGAGCAGTTCTTC.

This clone was seen a handful of times. The chain joins TRBV2 to TRBJ1-1; 10 bases are a match to TRBD1. The CDR3 has 16 amino acids. Germline V gene lookup returns CDR1 SNHLY and CDR2 FYNNEI. With V trimmed by 5 bases and J by 1 base, 7 bases remained unmatched. In DNA form, the CDR3 reads TGTGCCAGCAGTAATCTCCGGGACAGGGGGAACACTGAAGCTTTCTTT. Translating gives CASSNLRDRGNTEAFF.

V is TRBV9 and J is TRBJ2-3; D is ambiguous. The CDR3 contains 13 residues. V lost 6 bases to trimming and J lost 1 base, with 9 bases between them. Germline assignment: CDR1 SGDLS and CDR2 YYNGEE. The CDR3 loop is CASTRVGTDTQYF. CDR3 DNA: TGTGCCAGCACTCGGGTCGGCACAGATACGCAGTATTTT.

CDR3 bases: TGTGCCAGCAGCTACACCGGGACAAAGAGCACAGATACGCAGTATTTT. Translated, it gives CASSYTGTKSTDTQYF. The chain combines TRBV6-5 with TRBJ2-3; possibly TRBD1 for D (6 bases). The CDR3 extends over 16 amino acids. Trimming removed 6 bases from V and 0 bases from J, with 16 bases in between. Looked up from germline, CDR1 is MNHEY and CDR2 is SVGAGI.

V gene TRBV19 combines with J gene TRBJ2-7; 7 nucleotides line up with TRBD1. Germline V gene sequence: CDR1 LNHDA, CDR2 SQIVND (reference sequence). V gave up 5 bases and J gave up 1 base; unmatched junction bases: 11. The CDR3 is 16 amino acids. The CDR3 DNA follows: TGTGCCAGTAGTTCATTGGGACAGAGTTCATCCTACGAGCAGTACTTC. Protein product: CASSSLGQSSSYEQYF.

V is TRBV5-1 and J is TRBJ2-3; 9 nucleotides line up with TRBD2. The CDR3 extends over 14 amino acids. V lost 7 bases to trimming and J lost 3 bases; unmatched junction nucleotides: 6. Germline CDR1 SGHRS, CDR2 YFSETQ. This CDR3 is CASENSGGTDTQYF. The CDR3 bases are TGCGCCAGCGAGAATAGCGGGGGTACAGATACGCAGTATTTT.

The V call is TRBV7-6, the J call TRBJ2-3; TRBD1 might be the D (5 bases). The germline V gene encodes CDR1 SGHVS and CDR2 FNYEAQ. This CDR3 contains 14 residues. Trimming removed 1 base at V and 5 bases at J, with 10 bases between. CDR3 sequence: CASSLGQGGDTQYF. In nucleotides, the CDR3 is TGTGCCAGCAGCTTAGGGCAGGGTGGAGATACGCAGTATTTT.

CDR3 loop: CASSLGGTSTDTQYF. The CDR3 DNA follows: TGTGCCAGCAGCTTAGGAGGTACTAGCACAGATACGCAGTATTTT. The chain combines TRBV7-6 with TRBJ2-3; no clear D gene. Trimming cost V 1 base and J 0 bases, with 8 bases left between them. CDR1 is SGHVS, CDR2 FNYEAQ, per germline. The CDR3 sequence is 15 residues long.

The chain joins TRBV7-8 to TRBJ1-5, with no clear D. CDR1 is SGHVS, CDR2 FQNEAQ, per germline. V lost 1 base, J lost 5 bases, and 12 bases lay in between. CDR3 length: 15 amino acids. CDR3 bases: TGTGCCAGCAGCTTAGGGGAGGGCGTTGATCAGCCCCAGCATTTT. This codes for CASSLGEGVDQPQHF.

This clone was recorded only once. J is TRBJ2-1 and V is TRBV30; 8 bases agree with TRBD2. Germline trimming cut 4 bases from V and 2 bases from J; bases unmatched to any gene: 4. Germline CDR1 is GTSNPN and CDR2 is SVGIG (reference sequence). This CDR3 has 14 amino acids. CDR3 sequence: CAWKKRGPYNEQFF. CDR3 DNA: TGTGCCTGGAAGAAGCGGGGGCCCTACAATGAGCAGTTCTTC. Supplemented by reference TRBV30 and TRBJ2-1, the full variable domain reads SQTIHQWPATLVQPVGSPLSLECTVEGTSNPNLYWYRQAAGRGLQLLFYSVGIGQISSEVPQNLSASRPQDRQFILSSKKLLLSDSGFYLCAWKKRGPYNEQFFGPGTRLTVL.

V is TRBV27 and J is TRBJ1-6; no clear D gene. V was pared by 4 bases and J by 5 bases, with 15 bases between. The germline V gene encodes CDR1 MNHEY and CDR2 SMNVEV (reference sequence). CDR3 length equals 16 residues. CDR3: CASSSDTPFNNSPLHF. The CDR3 DNA is TGTGCCAGCAGTTCCGACACCCCTTTTAATAATTCACCCCTCCACTTT.

This sequence joins TRBV4-2 and TRBJ1-3; D is undetermined. V lost 0 bases and J lost 8, with 17 bases in between. There are 16 residues in the CDR3. Germline CDR1 reads LGHNA; CDR2 reads YNFKEQ. The CDR3 coding sequence is TGTGCCAGCAGCCAAGAGGGCCGGTCCTCTGTGGACACCATATATTTT. Its translation: CASSQEGRSSVDTIYF.